This TCR beta chain was found in a study of T cell changes during pregnancy in multiple sclerosis. J was trimmed by 6 bases and V by 0 bases; bases with no gene match: 2. The CDR3 runs to 13 residues. Germline lookup yields CDR1 SGHRS and CDR2 YFSETQ. Only in-frame clones appear in the TCRdb table, and some are missing; sequencing was by immunoSEQ multiplex PCR. The table has around 29,000 clones, more than 80% seen once. The chain is built from TRBV5-1 and TRBJ1-1; 7 bases map to TRBD1. Sequenced here: CD8+ T cells from peripheral blood mononuclear cells, sampled before pregnancy. The clonotype comes from a female donor with multiple sclerosis, enrolled in a pregnancy study. CDR3 region: CASSLEGQPEAFF. The CDR3 nucleotides are TGCGCCAGCAGCTTGGAGGGACAGCCTGAAGCTTTCTTT. Drawing the rest from reference TRBV5-1 and TRBJ1-1, the complete variable domain is KAGVTQTPRYLIKTRGQQVTLSCSPISGHRSVSWYQQTPGQGLQFLFEYFSETQRNKGNFPGRFSGRQFSNSRSEMNVSTLELGDSALYLCASSLEGQPEAFFGQGTRLTVV.